What follows are 4 T cell receptor beta chains derived from one specimen sequenced in a study of lymphopenia after photon versus proton radiotherapy. Clones were read by immunoSEQ multiplex PCR, and TCRdb kept only the in-frame ones, dropping some. The table has 10,000 to 15,000 clones, about 87% seen once. The sequenced sample was peripheral blood, obtained from a patient treated with photon-based radiotherapy. The receptors were sampled from a man in his 60s with pancreatic cancer.

The rearrangement links TRBV6-1 to TRBJ2-7; 9 positions agree with TRBD1. The CDR3 is 15 amino acids. The V gene end was trimmed by 7 bases and the J gene end by 2 bases; junction bases not matched to a gene: 9. Germline V gene sequence: CDR1 MNHNS, CDR2 SASEGT. CDR3 sequence reads: CASNSKGQGPYEQYF. The CDR3, as DNA: TGTGCCAGCAACTCCAAGGGACAGGGCCCCTACGAGCAGTACTTC.

The V call is TRBV7-9, the J call TRBJ2-7; no clear D. From germline, CDR1 is SEHNR and CDR2 FQNEAQ (reference sequence). Trimming cost V 5 bases and J 4 bases, with 12 bases left between them. The CDR3 extends over 13 amino acids. CDR3 bases: TGTGCCAGCAGCCCTGATATACTTTACGAGCAGTACTTC. Residues: CASSPDILYEQYF.

CDR3 DNA: TGTGCCAGCAGCTTATCTAAAACAGGGCGGGAATTCACAGATACGCAGTATTTT. Its protein product is CASSLSKTGREFTDTQYF. The chain links TRBV7-9 to TRBJ2-3, with D possibly called TRBD1 or TRBD2 (6 bases each). This CDR3 region has 18 residues. CDR1 and CDR2 (germline): SEHNR, FQNEAQ (reference sequence). Trimming stripped 2 bases from V and 2 bases from J, with 20 bases between.

The genes are TRBV7-8 and TRBJ1-1; maybe TRBD1 (6 bases). V lost 2 bases, J lost 3 bases, and 19 bases lay in between. The CDR3 is 17 residues long. Germline lookup yields CDR1 SGHVS and CDR2 FQNEAQ. The CDR3 DNA follows: TGTGCCAGCAGCTTATGGTCGGCAGGGGCAGGGTACACTGAAGCTTTCTTT. This codes for CASSLWSAGAGYTEAFF.